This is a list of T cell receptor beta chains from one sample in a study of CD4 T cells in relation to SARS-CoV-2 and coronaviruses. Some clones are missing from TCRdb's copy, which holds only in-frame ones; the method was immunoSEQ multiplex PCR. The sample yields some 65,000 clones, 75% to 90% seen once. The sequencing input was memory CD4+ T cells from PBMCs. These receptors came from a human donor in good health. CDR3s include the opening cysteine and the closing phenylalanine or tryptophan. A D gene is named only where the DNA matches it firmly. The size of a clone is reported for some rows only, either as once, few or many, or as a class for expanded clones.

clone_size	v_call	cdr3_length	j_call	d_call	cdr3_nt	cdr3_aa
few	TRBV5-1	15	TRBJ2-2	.	TGCGCCAGCGAGGCAACGGGTACGAACACCGGGGAGCTGTTTTTT	CASEATGTNTGELFF
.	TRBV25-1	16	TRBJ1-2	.	TGTGCCAGCAGCTTAACTGCAGGGATTACTAACTATGGCTACACCTTC	CASSLTAGITNYGYTF
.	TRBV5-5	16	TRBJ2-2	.	TGTGCCAGCAGCTTGAAAGACTACGCGAACACCGGGGAGCTGTTTTTT	CASSLKDYANTGELFF
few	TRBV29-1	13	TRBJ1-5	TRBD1	TGCAGCGTCCTGGGACAGCACAATCAGCCCCAGCATTTT	CSVLGQHNQPQHF
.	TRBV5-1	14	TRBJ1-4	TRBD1	TGCGCCAGCAGCTGGGGGACAGGGTATGAAAAACTGTTTTTT	CASSWGTGYEKLFF
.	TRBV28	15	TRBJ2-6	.	TGTGCCAGCACATTCAGGGGGGCCGGGGCCAACGTCCTGACTTTC	CASTFRGAGANVLTF
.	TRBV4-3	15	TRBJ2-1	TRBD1	TGCGCCAGCAGCCAAGCGGCAGGGGGCTACAATGAGCAGTTCTTC	CASSQAAGGYNEQFF
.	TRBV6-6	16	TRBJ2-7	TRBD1	TGTGCCAGCAGTTGGAAACAGGGGGCTTGGTACTACGAGCAGTACTTC	CASSWKQGAWYYEQYF
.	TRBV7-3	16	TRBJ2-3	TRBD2	TGTGCCAGCAGCTTAACCCAAGCGGGGGGCCCAGATACGCAGTATTTT	CASSLTQAGGPDTQYF
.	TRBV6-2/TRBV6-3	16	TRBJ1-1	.	TGTGCCAGCAGTTATGAGCCCAGGGCTGGGAACACTGAAGCTTTCTTT	CASSYEPRAGNTEAFF
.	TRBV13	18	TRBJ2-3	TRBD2	TGTGCCAGCAGCCCCCAACTCCTAGCGGGGGGGAGCACAGATACGCAGTATTTT	CASSPQLLAGGSTDTQYF
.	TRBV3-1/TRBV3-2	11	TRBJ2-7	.	TGTGCCAGCAGCCAACTCGACGAGCAGTACTTC	CASSQLDEQYF
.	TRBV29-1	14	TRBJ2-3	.	TGCAGCGTGGGGAGGTTAGGGGCTACAGATACGCAGTATTTT	CSVGRLGATDTQYF
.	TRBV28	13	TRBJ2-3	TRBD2	TGTGCCAGCCGCGGGGGTAGCACAGATACGCAGTATTTT	CASRGGSTDTQYF
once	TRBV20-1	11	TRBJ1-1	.	TGCAGTGCTCCGGACGAAGGGCGGGCTTTCTTT	CSAPDEGRAFF
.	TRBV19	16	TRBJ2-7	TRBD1	TGTGCCAGTAGTAGGGATTCGACAGGGGCCGGCTACGAGCAGTACTTC	CASSRDSTGAGYEQYF
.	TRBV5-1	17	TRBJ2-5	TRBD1	TGCGCCAGCAGCTTGACGGGGACAGGGATCTTAGGGGAGACCCAGTACTTC	CASSLTGTGILGETQYF
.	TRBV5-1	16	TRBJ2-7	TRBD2	TGCGCCAGCAAGTTGGGGGGCGGGACTAGCGGGTACGAGCAGTACTTC	CASKLGGGTSGYEQYF
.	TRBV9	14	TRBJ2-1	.	TGTGCCAGCAGCGTAGAGGCTAGCAGGAATGAGCAGTTCTTC	CASSVEASRNEQFF
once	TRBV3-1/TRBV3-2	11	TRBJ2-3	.	TGTGCCAGCAGCCAAGGGGACGAGCAGTATTTT	CASSQGDEQYF
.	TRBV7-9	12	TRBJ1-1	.	TGTGCCAGCAGCCCGCAATACACTGAAGCTTTCTTT	CASSPQYTEAFF
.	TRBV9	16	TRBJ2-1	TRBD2	TGTGCCAGTGGGACTAGCGGGAGGAGAGTGGAGGCTGAGCAGTTCTTC	CASGTSGRRVEAEQFF
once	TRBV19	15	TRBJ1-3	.	TGTGCCAGTAGCTCCGGACGGGCCGGCTGGGACACCATATATTTT	CASSSGRAGWDTIYF
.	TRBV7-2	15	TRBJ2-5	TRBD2	TGTGCCAGCAGCTACTATAGCGGGGGGGAGGAGACCCAGTACTTC	CASSYYSGGEETQYF
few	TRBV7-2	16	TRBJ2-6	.	TGTGCCAGCAGCTCACAGGTTTTCTCTGGGGCCAACGTCCTGACTTTC	CASSSQVFSGANVLTF
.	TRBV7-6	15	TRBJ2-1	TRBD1	TGTGCCAGCAGCCCCGGGACAGGGGCCTACAATGAGCAGTTCTTC	CASSPGTGAYNEQFF
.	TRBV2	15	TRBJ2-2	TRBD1	TGTGCCAGCACCACAGGACAGGGAGGTACCGGGGAGCTGTTTTTT	CASTTGQGGTGELFF
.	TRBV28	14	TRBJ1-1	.	TGTGCCAGCAGTGCCCCGGGGGCCAACACTGAAGCTTTCTTT	CASSAPGANTEAFF
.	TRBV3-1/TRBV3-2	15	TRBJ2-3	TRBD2	TGTGCCTTAATTCAAGCGGGGGGAAACCCAGATACGCAGTATTTT	CALIQAGGNPDTQYF
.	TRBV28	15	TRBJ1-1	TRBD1	TGTGCCAGCAGTTTTAATGACAGGGGGAACACTGAAGCTTTCTTT	CASSFNDRGNTEAFF
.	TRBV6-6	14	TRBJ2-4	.	TGTGCCAGCAGGATTAGCTTAGCCAAAAACATTCAGTACTTC	CASRISLAKNIQYF
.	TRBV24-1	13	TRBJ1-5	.	TGTGCCACCAGTGATTACGATAATCAGCCCCAGCATTTT	CATSDYDNQPQHF
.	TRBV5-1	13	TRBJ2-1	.	TGCGCCAGCAGCAGTTATGATTACAATGAGCAGTTCTTC	CASSSYDYNEQFF
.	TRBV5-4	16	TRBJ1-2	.	TGTGCCAGCAGCCCGGGAGGTGGGGACTCCTACTATGGCTACACCTTC	CASSPGGGDSYYGYTF
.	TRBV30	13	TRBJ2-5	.	TGTGCCTGGAGCAGGGCGGGTTTAGAGACCCAGTACTTC	CAWSRAGLETQYF
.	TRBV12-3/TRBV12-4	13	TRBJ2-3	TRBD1	TGTGCCAGCAGGCAGGGGGCTGCAGATACGCAGTATTTT	CASRQGAADTQYF
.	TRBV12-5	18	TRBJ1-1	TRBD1	TGTGCTAGTGGTCTCACAGGGGGCGTCGGTGTGAGGAACACTGAAGCTTTCTTT	CASGLTGGVGVRNTEAFF
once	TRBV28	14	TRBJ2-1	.	TGTGCCAGCAGTTTGCGCGGGGAGTGGAATGAGCAGTTCTTC	CASSLRGEWNEQFF
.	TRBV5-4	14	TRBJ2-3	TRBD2	TGTGCCAGTTCTAGCGGGAGGGGGGCAGATACGCAGTATTTT	CASSSGRGADTQYF
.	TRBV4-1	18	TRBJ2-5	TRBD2	TGCGCCAGCAGCCAAGAGGTTTCTAGCGGGGGGGGACAAGAGACCCAGTACTTC	CASSQEVSSGGGQETQYF
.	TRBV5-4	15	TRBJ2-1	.	TGTGCCAGCAGCCAAGACGGCCTCTCCTACAATGAGCAGTTCTTC	CASSQDGLSYNEQFF
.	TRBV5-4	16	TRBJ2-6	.	TGTGCCAGCACCTTAGACCCTTTCTCTGGGGCCAACGTCCTGACTTTC	CASTLDPFSGANVLTF
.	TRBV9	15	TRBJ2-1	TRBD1	TGTGCCAGCAGCGAAACAGGGGATTCCTACAATGAGCAGTTCTTC	CASSETGDSYNEQFF
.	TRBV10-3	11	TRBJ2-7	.	TGTGCCATCGGGATAGGGTACGAGCAGTACTTC	CAIGIGYEQYF
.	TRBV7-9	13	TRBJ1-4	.	TGTGCCAGCAGCTTGCAGGGGACTGAAAAACTGTTTTTT	CASSLQGTEKLFF
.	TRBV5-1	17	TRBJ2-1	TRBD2	TGCGCCAGCAGCCCCATCCCGGGGACTAGCGATCGAAATGAGCAGTTCTTC	CASSPIPGTSDRNEQFF
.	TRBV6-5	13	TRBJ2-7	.	TGTGCCAGCAGACGGACTGAAACCTACGAGCAGTACTTC	CASRRTETYEQYF
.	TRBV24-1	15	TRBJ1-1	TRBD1	TGTGCCACCAGTGATACTCGACAGGGTAACACTGAAGCTTTCTTT	CATSDTRQGNTEAFF
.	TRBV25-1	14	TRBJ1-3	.	TGTGCCAGCAGTGTTGGGCAAGCTGGAAACACCATATATTTT	CASSVGQAGNTIYF
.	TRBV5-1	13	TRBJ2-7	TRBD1	TGCGCCAGCAGCGCTGCCACAGGGGGGGAGCAGTACTTC	CASSAATGGEQYF
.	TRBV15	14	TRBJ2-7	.	TGTGCCACCAGCAGAGGGGGGACCGAGCACGAGCAGTACTTC	CATSRGGTEHEQYF
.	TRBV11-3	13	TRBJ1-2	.	TGTGCCAGCACCCTTTCCGGTAACTATGGCTACACCTTC	CASTLSGNYGYTF
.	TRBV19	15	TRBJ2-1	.	TGTGCCAGTAGTGCTGCATTTGGGTTCTACAATGAGCAGTTCTTC	CASSAAFGFYNEQFF
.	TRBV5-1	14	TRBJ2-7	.	TGCGCCAGCACCCCGACGGGGAGCTCCTACGAGCAGTACTTC	CASTPTGSSYEQYF
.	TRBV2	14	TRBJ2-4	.	TGTGCCAGCAGTGGAATAGCGGCGGGAAACATTCAGTACTTC	CASSGIAAGNIQYF
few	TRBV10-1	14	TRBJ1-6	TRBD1	TGCGCCAGCAGTGAGTCCAGGGGGAATTCACCCCTCCACTTT	CASSESRGNSPLHF
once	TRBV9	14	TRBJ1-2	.	TGTGCCAGCAGCGCAGTGCCCGGGTCCTATGGCTACACCTTC	CASSAVPGSYGYTF